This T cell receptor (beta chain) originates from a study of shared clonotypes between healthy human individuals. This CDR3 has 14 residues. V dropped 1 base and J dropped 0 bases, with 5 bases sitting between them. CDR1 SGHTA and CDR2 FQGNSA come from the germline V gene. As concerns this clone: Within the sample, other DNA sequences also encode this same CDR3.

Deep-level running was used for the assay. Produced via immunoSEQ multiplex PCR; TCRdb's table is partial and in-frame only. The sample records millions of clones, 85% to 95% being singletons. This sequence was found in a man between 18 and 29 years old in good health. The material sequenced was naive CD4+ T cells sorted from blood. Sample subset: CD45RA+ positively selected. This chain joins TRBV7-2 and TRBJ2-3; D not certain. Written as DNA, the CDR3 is TGTGCCAGCAGCTTAGGGGTTAGCACAGATACGCAGTATTTT. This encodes CASSLGVSTDTQYF.